The 7 T cell receptor beta chains below come from one sample, sequenced in a study of T cells after yellow fever vaccination. TCRdb fed the 5' RACE reads into MiXCR, producing one record per CDR3 protein. This sample has about 230,000 distinct CDR3 sequences, with 6% to 8% found just once. The sample in question was CD4+ T cells sorted from PBMCs, obtained on the day of the yellow fever booster vaccination. These receptors all come from a young man who received the YFV17D yellow fever vaccine.

In its sample, this clonotype was seen a few times. The rearrangement links TRBV20-1 to TRBJ2-7, with 11 positions matching TRBD1. This CDR3 contains 14 residues. V trimming: 6 bases; J trimming: 3 bases; junction bases outside the gene matches: 7. Germline CDR1 and CDR2: DFQATT and SNEGSKA (reference sequence). The CDR3 DNA follows: TGCAGTGCCGCCCGGGACAGGGGGTTCTACGAGCAGTACTTC. This translates into CSAARDRGFYEQYF.

This clonotype has more than one count but fewer than ten. This CDR3 is CSVKDRDINQPQHF. The CDR3 DNA reads as TGCAGCGTTAAGGACCGAGACATCAATCAGCCCCAGCATTTT. This sequence joins TRBV29-1 and TRBJ1-5; D remains ambiguous. The CDR3 loop spans 14 amino acids. Trimming pared 5 bases from V and 3 bases from J, leaving 14 bases between. Germline V gene lookup returns CDR1 SQVTM and CDR2 ANQGSEA.

There are many counts of this clonotype. V usage is TRBV5-1 and J usage is TRBJ1-4; D is perhaps TRBD1 (5 bases). This CDR3 has 10 residues. Germline CDR1 reads SGHRS; CDR2 reads YFSETQ. V was pared by 7 bases and J by 8 bases, with 6 bases between. CDR3: CASAGEKLFF. In DNA, the CDR3 is TGCGCCAGCGCAGGGGAAAAACTGTTTTTT.

Only a few counts were recorded for this clonotype. The J gene is TRBJ2-5, the V gene TRBV15; the D call may be TRBD1 or TRBD2 (5 bases each). CDR1 and CDR2 (germline): LNHNV, YYDKDF (reference sequence). The V end was cut by 1 base, the J end by 5 bases, with 14 bases between. The CDR3 loop spans 15 amino acids. The CDR3 sequence is CATSRGPGAGETQYF. The CDR3 bases are TGTGCCACCAGCAGAGGGCCCGGGGCCGGGGAGACCCAGTACTTC. The full variable domain, in which reference TRBV15 and TRBJ2-5 provide the parts outside the CDR3, is DAMVIQNPRYQVTQFGKPVTLSCSQTLNHNVMYWYQQKSSQAPKLLFHYYDKDFNNEADTPDNFQSRRPNTSFCFLDIRSPGLGDTAMYLCATSRGPGAGETQYFGPGTRLLVL.

This clonotype was seen a handful of times. The V call is TRBV20-1, the J call TRBJ1-1; D remains ambiguous. V shed 5 bases and J shed 4 bases, with 14 bases lying between them. Germline V lookup: CDR1 DFQATT, CDR2 SNEGSKA (reference sequence). The CDR3 covers 13 residues. The CDR3 sequence is CSARSPSGTEAFF. DNA for the CDR3: TGCAGTGCTCGGAGCCCGTCGGGCACTGAAGCTTTCTTT.

This clonotype was seen ten or more times. The gene calls are TRBV2 and TRBJ2-3; the D is unclear. Deletions cut 7 bases from V and 0 bases from J, with 8 bases between. Germline CDR1 is SNHLY and CDR2 is FYNNEI. The CDR3 has 13 residues. CDR3 sequence reads: CASKVPSTDTQYF. The CDR3 bases are TGTGCCAGCAAAGTACCCAGCACAGATACGCAGTATTTT.

The chain joins TRBV28 to TRBJ2-7; 8 bases are a match to TRBD2. CDR1 MDHEN and CDR2 SYDVKM come from the germline V gene. Trimming took 4 bases from V and 2 from J; bases not matched to a gene: 4. The CDR3 spans 14 residues. The CDR3 is CASSWTSIPYEQYF. The CDR3 region has the DNA TGTGCCAGCAGTTGGACTAGCATCCCCTACGAGCAGTACTTC.